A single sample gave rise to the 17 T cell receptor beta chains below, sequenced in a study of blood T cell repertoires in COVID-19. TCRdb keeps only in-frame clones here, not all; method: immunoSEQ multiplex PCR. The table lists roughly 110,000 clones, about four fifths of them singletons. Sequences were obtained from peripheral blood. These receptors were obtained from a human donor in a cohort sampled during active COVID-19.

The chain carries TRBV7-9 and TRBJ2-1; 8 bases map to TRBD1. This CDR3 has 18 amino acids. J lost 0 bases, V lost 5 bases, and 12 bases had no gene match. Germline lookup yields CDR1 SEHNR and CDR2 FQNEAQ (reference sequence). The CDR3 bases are TGTGCCAGCAGCAACCGTTACGGCGACAGGGGCTCCTACAATGAGCAGTTCTTC. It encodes CASSNRYGDRGSYNEQFF.

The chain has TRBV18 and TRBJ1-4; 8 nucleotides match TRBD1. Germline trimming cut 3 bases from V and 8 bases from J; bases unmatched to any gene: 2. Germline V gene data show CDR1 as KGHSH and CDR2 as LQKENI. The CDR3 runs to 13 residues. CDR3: CASSPDRAEKLFF. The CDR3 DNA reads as TGTGCCAGCTCACCGGACAGGGCCGAAAAACTGTTTTTT. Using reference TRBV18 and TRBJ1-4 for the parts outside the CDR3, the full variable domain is NAGVMQNPRHLVRRRGQEARLRCSPMKGHSHVYWYRQLPEEGLKFMVYLQKENIIDESGMPKERFSAEFPKEGPSILRIQQVVRGDSAAYFCASSPDRAEKLFFGSGTQLSVL.

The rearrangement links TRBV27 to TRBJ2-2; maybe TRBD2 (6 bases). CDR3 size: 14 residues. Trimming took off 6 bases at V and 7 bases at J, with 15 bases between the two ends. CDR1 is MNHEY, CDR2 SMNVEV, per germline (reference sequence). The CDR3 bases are TGTGCCAGCAGGAAAGGAGGGTTTAACGGGGAGCTGTTTTTT. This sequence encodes CASRKGGFNGELFF.

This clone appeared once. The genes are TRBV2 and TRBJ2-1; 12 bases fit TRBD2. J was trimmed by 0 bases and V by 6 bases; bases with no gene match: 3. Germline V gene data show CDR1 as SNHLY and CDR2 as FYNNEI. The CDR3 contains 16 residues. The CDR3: CASRGGLAGSYNEQFF. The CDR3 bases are TGTGCCAGCAGGGGGGGACTAGCGGGCTCCTACAATGAGCAGTTCTTC. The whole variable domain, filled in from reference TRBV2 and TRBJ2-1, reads EPEVTQTPSHQVTQMGQEVILRCVPISNHLYFYWYRQILGQKVEFLVSFYNNEISEKSEIFDDQFSVERPDGSNFTLKIRSTKLEDSAMYFCASRGGLAGSYNEQFFGPGTRLTVL.

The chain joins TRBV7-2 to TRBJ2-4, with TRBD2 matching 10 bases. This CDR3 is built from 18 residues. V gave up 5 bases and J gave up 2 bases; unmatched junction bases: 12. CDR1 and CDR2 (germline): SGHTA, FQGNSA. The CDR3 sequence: CASSPGSSGSPTKNIQYF. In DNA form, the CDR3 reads TGTGCCAGCAGCCCCGGCTCTAGCGGGAGTCCGACCAAAAACATTCAGTACTTC.

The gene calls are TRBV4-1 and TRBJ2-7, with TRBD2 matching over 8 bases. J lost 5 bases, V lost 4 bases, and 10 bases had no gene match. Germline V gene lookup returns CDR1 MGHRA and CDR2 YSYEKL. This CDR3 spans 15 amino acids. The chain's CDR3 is CASSLVSGSINEQYF. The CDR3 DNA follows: TGCGCCAGCAGCCTGGTCAGCGGGAGTATCAACGAGCAGTACTTC.

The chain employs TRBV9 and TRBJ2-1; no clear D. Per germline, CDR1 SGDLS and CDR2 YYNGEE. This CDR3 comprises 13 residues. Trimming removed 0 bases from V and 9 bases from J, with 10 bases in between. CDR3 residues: CASSVVEWAEQFF. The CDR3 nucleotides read TGTGCCAGCAGCGTAGTAGAGTGGGCTGAGCAGTTCTTC.

The CDR3 DNA sequence: TGTGCCAGCAGTTTAGCGGGACAGCTTGGTCAGCCCCAGCATTTT. It codes for CASSLAGQLGQPQHF. V gene TRBV27 combines with J gene TRBJ1-5, with 7 positions matching TRBD1. J lost 6 bases, V lost 2 bases, and 7 bases had no gene match. The CDR3 is 15 amino acids. Germline lookup yields CDR1 MNHEY and CDR2 SMNVEV (reference sequence).

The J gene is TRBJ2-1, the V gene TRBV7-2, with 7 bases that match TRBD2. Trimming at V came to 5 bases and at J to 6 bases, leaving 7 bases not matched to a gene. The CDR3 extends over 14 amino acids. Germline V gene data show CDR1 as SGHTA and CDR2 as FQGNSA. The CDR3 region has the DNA TGTGCCAGCAGCAAACTAGCGCTTAGCAATGAGCAGTTCTTC. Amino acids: CASSKLALSNEQFF.

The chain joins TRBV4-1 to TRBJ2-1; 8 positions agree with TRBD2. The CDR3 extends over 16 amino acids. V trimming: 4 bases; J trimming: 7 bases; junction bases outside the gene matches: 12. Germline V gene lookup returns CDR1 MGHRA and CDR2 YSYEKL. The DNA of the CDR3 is TGCGCCAGCAGCCTCACCCCGGGACTAGTGCAGAATGAGCAGTTCTTC. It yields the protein CASSLTPGLVQNEQFF.

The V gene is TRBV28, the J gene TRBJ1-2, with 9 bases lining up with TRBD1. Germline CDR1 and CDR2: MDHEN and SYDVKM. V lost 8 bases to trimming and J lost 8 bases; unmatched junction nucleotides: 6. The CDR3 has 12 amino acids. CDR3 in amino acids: CASDRGVGGYTF. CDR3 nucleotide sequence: TGTGCCAGCGACAGGGGGGTCGGGGGCTACACCTTC.

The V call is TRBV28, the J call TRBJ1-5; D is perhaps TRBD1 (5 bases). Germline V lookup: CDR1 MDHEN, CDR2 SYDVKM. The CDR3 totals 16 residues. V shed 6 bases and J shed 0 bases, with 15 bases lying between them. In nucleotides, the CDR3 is TGTGCCAGCAGCACTGGGGGAGGCTTTAGCAATCAGCCCCAGCATTTT. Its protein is CASSTGGGFSNQPQHF. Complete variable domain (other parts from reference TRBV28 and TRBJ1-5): DVKVTQSSRYLVKRTGEKVFLECVQDMDHENMFWYRQDPGLGLRLIYFSYDVKMKEKGDIPEGYSVSREKKERFSLILESASTNQTSMYLCASSTGGGFSNQPQHFGDGTRLSIL.

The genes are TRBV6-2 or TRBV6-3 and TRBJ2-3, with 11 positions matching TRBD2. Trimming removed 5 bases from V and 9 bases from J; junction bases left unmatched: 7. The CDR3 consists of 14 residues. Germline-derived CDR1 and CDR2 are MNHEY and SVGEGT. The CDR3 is CASSTTSGRGTQYF. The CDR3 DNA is TGTGCCAGCAGTACCACTAGCGGGAGAGGGACGCAGTATTTT.

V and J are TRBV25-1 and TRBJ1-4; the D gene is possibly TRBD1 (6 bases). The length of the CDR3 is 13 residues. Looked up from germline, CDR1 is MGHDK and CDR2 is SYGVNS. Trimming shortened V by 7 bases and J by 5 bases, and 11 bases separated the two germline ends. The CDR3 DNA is TGTGCCAGCACCAGGGGTTTAAATGAAAAACTGTTTTTT. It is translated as CASTRGLNEKLFF. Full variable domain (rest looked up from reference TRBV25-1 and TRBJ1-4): EADIYQTPRYLVIGTGKKITLECSQTMGHDKMYWYQQDPGMELHLIHYSYGVNSTEKGDLSSESTVSRIRTEHFPLTLESARPSHTSQYLCASTRGLNEKLFFGSGTQLSVL.

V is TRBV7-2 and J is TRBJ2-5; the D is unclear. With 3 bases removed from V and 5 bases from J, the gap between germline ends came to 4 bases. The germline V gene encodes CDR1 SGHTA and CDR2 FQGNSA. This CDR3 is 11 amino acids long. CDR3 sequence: CASSFSETQYF. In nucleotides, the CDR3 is TGTGCCAGCAGCTTTAGTGAGACCCAGTACTTC.

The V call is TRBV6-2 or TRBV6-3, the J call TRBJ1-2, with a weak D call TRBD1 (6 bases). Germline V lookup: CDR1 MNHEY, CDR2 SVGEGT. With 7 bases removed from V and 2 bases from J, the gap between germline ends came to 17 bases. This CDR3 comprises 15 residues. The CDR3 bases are TGTGCCAGCATCCCAGGGGAGGTTTCGAACTATGGCTACACCTTC. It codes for CASIPGEVSNYGYTF.

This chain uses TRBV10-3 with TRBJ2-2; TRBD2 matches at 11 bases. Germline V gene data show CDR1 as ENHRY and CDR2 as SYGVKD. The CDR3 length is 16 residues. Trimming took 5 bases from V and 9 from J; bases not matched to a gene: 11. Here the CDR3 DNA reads TGTGCCATCAGTCCAGGGACTAGCGGACTGTTCCGGGAGCTGTTTTTT. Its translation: CAISPGTSGLFRELFF.